The present TCR beta chain was sequenced within a study of neurological immune-mediated disorders. The wider study: Of the approximately 34 patients who had multiple sclerosis, roughly 31 had the relapsing-remitting form and 3 had the secondary progressive form. Study-wide results and caveats: HTLV-1-associated myelopathy displayed the greatest TCR clonal expansion, and multiple sclerosis exhibited the smallest, lower than that of healthy controls.

This clonotype was picked up a small number of times. As yet, its antigen is unknown. Per sequencing run, 15-18 subjects together gave over 190 million TCR-beta sequences. TCRdb passed the 5' RACE reads through MiXCR, listing each CDR3 protein once. The sample lists approximately 100,000 distinct CDR3 sequences; 3.5% were seen once. This CDR3 has 17 residues. The V segment lost 6 bases and the J segment 3 bases; nucleotides outside the gene matches: 12. CDR1 and CDR2 (germline): MNHEY, SVGAGI. V usage is TRBV6-5 and J usage is TRBJ2-1, with TRBD1 identical over 9 bases. The TCR was taken from a woman between 18 and 29 years old with multiple sclerosis. Sequenced: PBMCs. The CDR3 protein is CASRPGLTGGNYNEQFF. The CDR3, as DNA: TGTGCCAGCAGACCCGGGCTGACAGGGGGTAACTACAATGAGCAGTTCTTC.